Included here is one T cell receptor (beta chain) sequence, with context. Antigen: not known. These data belong to a study of T cell repertoires in cytomegalovirus infection. The wider study: It was the public TCR beta signatures that indicated both CMV infection and matching HLA type. Regarding the study as a whole: HLA-C-restricted, CMV-specific TCR beta clonotypes were dominant ex vivo. Totalled public TCR beta family frequency picked out people who carried CMV plus the relevant HLA.

TCRdb re-analysed the reads in MiXCR, keeping a single row per CDR3 protein. The sample contains roughly 150,000 distinct CDR3 sequences, more than 15% of which appear only once. The CDR3 is 14 amino acids. V was clipped by 4 bases and J by 8 bases, with 14 bases between them. Germline values: CDR1 MGHRA, CDR2 YSYEKL. The receptor was isolated from a human donor in good health (CMV status not recorded). Some clones in this sample may be carry-over from other donors' samples. The rearrangement links TRBV4-1 to TRBJ2-2, with D maybe TRBD2 (6 bases). Material for sequencing was CD8+ T cells from PBMCs. The CDR3 protein is CASSPLLGTGELFF. DNA for the CDR3: TGCGCCAGCAGCCCCCTTCTGGGGACTGGGGAGCTGTTTTTT.